This TCR beta chain was obtained from a study of cytomegalovirus exposure and HLA in healthy donors. The study, taken as a whole, reports: When presence/absence was analysed, sequencing depth was taken to be roughly uniform across donors.

The CDR3 length is 16 residues. V dropped 1 base and J dropped 0 bases, with 9 bases sitting between them. The germline V gene has CDR1 MNHEY and CDR2 SMNVEV (reference sequence). 13 Jbeta primers and 60 Vbeta primers were used for the PCR. Some clones are missing from TCRdb's copy, which holds only in-frame ones; the method was immunoSEQ multiplex PCR. Of under 300,000 clones listed, about 90% are singletons. About this clone itself: Antigen unknown.

Sequences were obtained from PBMCs. The V and J genes are TRBV27 and TRBJ1-4; no clear D. The sequence derives from a girl aged 2 to 10 in good health and CMV-seronegative. CDR3 sequence reads: CASSLFGQATNEKLFF. The CDR3 coding sequence is TGTGCCAGCAGTTTATTTGGTCAGGCAACTAATGAAAAACTGTTTTTT.